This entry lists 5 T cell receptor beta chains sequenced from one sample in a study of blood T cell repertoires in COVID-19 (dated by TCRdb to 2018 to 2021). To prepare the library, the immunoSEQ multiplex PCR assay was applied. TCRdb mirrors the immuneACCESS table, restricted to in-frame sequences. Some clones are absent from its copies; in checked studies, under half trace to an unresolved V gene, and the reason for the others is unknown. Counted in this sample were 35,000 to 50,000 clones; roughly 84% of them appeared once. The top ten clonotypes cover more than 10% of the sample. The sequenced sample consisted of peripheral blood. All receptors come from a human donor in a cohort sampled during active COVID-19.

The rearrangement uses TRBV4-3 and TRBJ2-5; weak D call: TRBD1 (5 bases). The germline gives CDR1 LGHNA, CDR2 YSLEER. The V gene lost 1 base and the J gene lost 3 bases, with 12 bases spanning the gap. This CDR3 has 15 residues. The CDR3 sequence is CASSQVVVGEETQYF. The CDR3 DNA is TGCGCCAGCAGCCAAGTAGTCGTAGGGGAAGAGACCCAGTACTTC.

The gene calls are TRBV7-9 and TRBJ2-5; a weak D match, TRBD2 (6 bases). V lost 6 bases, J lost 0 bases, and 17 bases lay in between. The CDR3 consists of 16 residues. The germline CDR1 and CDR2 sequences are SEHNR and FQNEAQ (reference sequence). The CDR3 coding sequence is TGTGCCAGCAGTCGTGGAGGTAGCGGAAACCAAGAGACCCAGTACTTC. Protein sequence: CASSRGGSGNQETQYF.

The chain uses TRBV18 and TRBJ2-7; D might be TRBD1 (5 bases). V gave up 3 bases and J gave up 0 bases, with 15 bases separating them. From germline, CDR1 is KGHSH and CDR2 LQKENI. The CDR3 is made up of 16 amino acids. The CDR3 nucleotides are TGTGCCAGCTCACCTCAGGGCCTCCTGAGCTCCTACGAGCAGTACTTC. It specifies CASSPQGLLSSYEQYF.

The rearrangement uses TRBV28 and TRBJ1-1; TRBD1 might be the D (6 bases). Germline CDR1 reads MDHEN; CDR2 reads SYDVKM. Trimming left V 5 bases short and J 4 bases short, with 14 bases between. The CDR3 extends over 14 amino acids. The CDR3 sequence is CASSGQTLTTEAFF. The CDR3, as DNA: TGTGCCAGCAGTGGACAGACCCTTACCACTGAAGCTTTCTTT. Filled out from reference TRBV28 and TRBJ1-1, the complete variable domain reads DVKVTQSSRYLVKRTGEKVFLECVQDMDHENMFWYRQDPGLGLRLIYFSYDVKMKEKGDIPEGYSVSREKKERFSLILESASTNQTSMYLCASSGQTLTTEAFFGQGTRLTVV.

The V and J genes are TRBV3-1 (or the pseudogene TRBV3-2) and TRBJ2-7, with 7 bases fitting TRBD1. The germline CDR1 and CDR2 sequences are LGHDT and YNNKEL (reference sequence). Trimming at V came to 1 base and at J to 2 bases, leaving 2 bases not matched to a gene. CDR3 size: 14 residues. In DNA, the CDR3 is TGTGCCAGCAGCCAAGCCCAGGGGGCCTACGAGCAGTACTTC. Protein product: CASSQAQGAYEQYF.